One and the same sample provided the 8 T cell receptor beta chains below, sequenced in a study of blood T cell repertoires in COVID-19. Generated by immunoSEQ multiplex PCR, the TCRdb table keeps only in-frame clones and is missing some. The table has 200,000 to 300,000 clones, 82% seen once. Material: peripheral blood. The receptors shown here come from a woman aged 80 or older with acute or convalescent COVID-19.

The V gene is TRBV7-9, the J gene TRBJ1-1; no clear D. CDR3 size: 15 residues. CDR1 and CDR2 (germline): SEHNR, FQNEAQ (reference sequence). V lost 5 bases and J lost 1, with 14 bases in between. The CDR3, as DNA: TGTGCCAGCAGCCACCTTAAGGACTGGAACACTGAAGCTTTCTTT. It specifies CASSHLKDWNTEAFF.

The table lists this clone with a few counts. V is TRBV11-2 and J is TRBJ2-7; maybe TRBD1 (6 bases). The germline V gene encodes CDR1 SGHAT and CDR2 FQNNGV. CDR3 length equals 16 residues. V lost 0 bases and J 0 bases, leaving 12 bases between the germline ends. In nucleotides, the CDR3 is TGTGCCAGCAGCTTAGATCTTTCAGGGGACTCCTACGAGCAGTACTTC. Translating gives CASSLDLSGDSYEQYF.

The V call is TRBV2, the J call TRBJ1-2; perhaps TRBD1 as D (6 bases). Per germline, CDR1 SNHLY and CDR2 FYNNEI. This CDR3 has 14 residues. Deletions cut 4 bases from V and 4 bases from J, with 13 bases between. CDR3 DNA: TGTGCCAGCAGTGGCAACGGGACACCCTATGGCTACACCTTC. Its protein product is CASSGNGTPYGYTF.

This chain's CDR3 is CASSFGGISSGNTIYF. The CDR3 DNA is TGTGCCAGCAGCTTCGGCGGGATAAGCTCTGGAAACACCATATATTTT. This chain connects TRBV11-2 to TRBJ1-3; D not resolved. With 3 bases removed from V and 0 bases from J, the gap between germline ends came to 12 bases. CDR1 SGHAT and CDR2 FQNNGV come from the germline V gene. This CDR3 has 16 residues.

The CDR3 DNA reads TGTGCCTCCGGGGGACTAGATCAAGAGACCCAGTACTTC. Its translation is CASGGLDQETQYF. V gene TRBV6-5 combines with J gene TRBJ2-5, with 8 bases that match TRBD2. This CDR3 is 13 amino acids long. After removal of 11 bases from V and 2 bases from J, the junction contained 7 bases not matched to a gene. Germline V lookup: CDR1 MNHEY, CDR2 SVGAGI.

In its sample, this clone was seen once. The CDR3 here is CASSDGLAGAYNEQFF. The CDR3 bases are TGTGCCAGCAGTGACGGACTAGCGGGGGCCTACAATGAGCAGTTCTTC. The chain carries TRBV2 and TRBJ2-1; TRBD2 agrees at 13 bases. Germline V CDR1 and CDR2: SNHLY, FYNNEI. CDR3 length: 16 residues. J gave up 2 bases and V 3 bases, and 1 base lay outside the gene matches. The whole variable domain, filled in from reference TRBV2 and TRBJ2-1, reads EPEVTQTPSHQVTQMGQEVILRCVPISNHLYFYWYRQILGQKVEFLVSFYNNEISEKSEIFDDQFSVERPDGSNFTLKIRSTKLEDSAMYFCASSDGLAGAYNEQFFGPGTRLTVL.

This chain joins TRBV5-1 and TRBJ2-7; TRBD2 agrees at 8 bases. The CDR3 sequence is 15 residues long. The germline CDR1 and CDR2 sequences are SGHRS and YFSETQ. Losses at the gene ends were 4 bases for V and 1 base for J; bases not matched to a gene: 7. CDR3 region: CASSLRGGASYEQYF. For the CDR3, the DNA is TGCGCCAGCAGCCTCCGGGGGGGCGCTTCCTACGAGCAGTACTTC.

This CDR3 is CASSRQGTTNEKLFF. The CDR3 DNA follows: TGTGCCAGCAGTCGACAGGGCACAACTAATGAAAAACTGTTTTTT. The V gene is TRBV2, the J gene TRBJ1-4; 7 bases are a match to TRBD1. Germline V lookup: CDR1 SNHLY, CDR2 FYNNEI. The CDR3 consists of 15 residues. J was trimmed by 0 bases and V by 5 bases; bases with no gene match: 3.